This T cell receptor beta chain originates from a study of blood T cell repertoires in COVID-19. On the study more broadly: Sources were T cells, B-cell-depleted T cells, or PBMCs; the material itself was cDNA or gDNA.

Methods used by the authors: Nucleated cell counts were estimated from reference gene primer amplification. Sequenced by immunoSEQ multiplex PCR; TCRdb stores in-frame clones only, minus some. Clone size and V and J calls were adopted from that table, with D and trimming inferred from the DNA. The data hold 65,000 to 90,000 clones, with 80% to 90% observed a single time. The CDR3 runs 11 residues. V shed 6 bases, J shed 14 bases, and the junction held 7 bases outside the gene matches. Germline V gives CDR1 LGHDT, CDR2 YNNKEL (reference sequence). Sequenced sample: peripheral blood. The rearrangement links TRBV3-1 (or the pseudogene TRBV3-2) to TRBJ1-2, with 9 bases lining up with TRBD1. This receptor was identified in a man aged 50-60 years with acute or convalescent COVID-19. This CDR3 is CASRGQGWVTF. DNA for the CDR3: TGTGCCAGCAGGGGACAGGGTTGGGTAACCTTC.